These T cell receptor beta chains were read from a single sample in a study of Ad26.COV2.S vaccination and SARS-CoV-2 variants. Here immunoSEQ multiplex PCR was the method, and the copy in TCRdb shows in-frame clones only, minus some. This sample has roughly 350,000 clones; about 88% occur once, and the top ten carry around 10%. Material: peripheral blood, obtained in a trial of Ad26.COV2.S vaccine versus placebo. The source of these receptors is a person aged 18-65 years who received the Ad26.COV2.S COVID-19 vaccine or a placebo. The CDR3 runs from the conserved cysteine through the conserved F or W. The order of the fields is CDR3 DNA, CDR3 protein, V gene, D gene, J gene, clone size. D genes are given only for firm matches. For some rows the clone size is stated as once, few or many, or as a class when expanded; others skip it.

CDR3 DNA: TGTGCCCGCCGTGCGGGGGCGGGGGGCGACTATGGCTACACCTTC
CDR3 protein: CARRAGAGGDYGYTF
V gene: TRBV28
D gene: .
J gene: TRBJ1-2
clone size: .

CDR3 DNA: TGTGCCAGCAGCCCAAAAGAAAGGTGGGGGTATGGCTACACCTTC
CDR3 protein: CASSPKERWGYGYTF
V gene: TRBV5-4
D gene: .
J gene: TRBJ1-2
clone size: .

CDR3 DNA: TGCGCCAGCAGCTTGAAAGTGGGGTCCTACAATGAGCAGTTCTTC
CDR3 protein: CASSLKVGSYNEQFF
V gene: TRBV5-1
D gene: .
J gene: TRBJ2-1
clone size: .

CDR3 DNA: TGTGCCAGTAGTCGCCGACAGGGGGCGGTTGGAGAGACCCAGTACTTC
CDR3 protein: CASSRRQGAVGETQYF
V gene: TRBV19
D gene: TRBD1
J gene: TRBJ2-5
clone size: .

CDR3 DNA: TGTGCCAGCAGTTTCCGGGGAGGCGGGGAGCTGTTTTTT
CDR3 protein: CASSFRGGGELFF
V gene: TRBV12-3/TRBV12-4
D gene: .
J gene: TRBJ2-2
clone size: .

CDR3 DNA: TGTGCCAGCAGCCAAGGGATGAACACTGAAGCTTTCTTT
CDR3 protein: CASSQGMNTEAFF
V gene: TRBV7-3
D gene: .
J gene: TRBJ1-1
clone size: .

CDR3 DNA: TGCAGCGTCGCCCCCAGCGAGCCGAACACCGGGGAGCTGTTTTTT
CDR3 protein: CSVAPSEPNTGELFF
V gene: TRBV29-1
D gene: .
J gene: TRBJ2-2
clone size: many

CDR3 DNA: TGTGCCAGCAGCTCAGGGGCCATAAAACAGCCCCAGCATTTT
CDR3 protein: CASSSGAIKQPQHF
V gene: TRBV7-2
D gene: .
J gene: TRBJ1-5
clone size: few

CDR3 DNA: TGTGCCAGCAGCTTAGGTACAGGGGCAGGGGAAGGCTACACCTTC
CDR3 protein: CASSLGTGAGEGYTF
V gene: TRBV7-9
D gene: TRBD1
J gene: TRBJ1-2
clone size: .

CDR3 DNA: TGTGCCAGCAGTTTAGTTAGGGGTCAGCCCCAGCATTTT
CDR3 protein: CASSLVRGQPQHF
V gene: TRBV28
D gene: .
J gene: TRBJ1-5
clone size: .

CDR3 DNA: TGTGCCAGTAGTATGGGGCCAGGGACCAGCTACGAGCAGTACTTC
CDR3 protein: CASSMGPGTSYEQYF
V gene: TRBV19
D gene: .
J gene: TRBJ2-7
clone size: .

CDR3 DNA: TGTGCCAGCAGCGACCGACAGGGGGTACGTGAAAAACTGTTTTTT
CDR3 protein: CASSDRQGVREKLFF
V gene: TRBV3-1/TRBV3-2
D gene: TRBD1
J gene: TRBJ1-4
clone size: .

CDR3 DNA: TGTGCCAGCAGTTTAGGGATGCCCCCAGAGACCCAGTACTTC
CDR3 protein: CASSLGMPPETQYF
V gene: TRBV27
D gene: .
J gene: TRBJ2-5
clone size: once